These 25 T cell receptor beta chains came from one sample sequenced in a study of T-cell memory formation after mild COVID-19. TCRdb analysed the 5' RACE reads with MiXCR anew, one entry per CDR3 protein. The sample includes about 290,000 distinct CDR3 sequences, about 15% seen only once; the top ten take 22%. The sequenced sample consisted of PBMCs or a T cell subset sorted from them (not recorded which). These receptors all stem from a man younger than 35 who had mild COVID-19 (a few samples of this study predate the infection). Cell type and time point are not known.

A few counts support this clonotype. This chain connects TRBV4-1 to TRBJ2-7, with TRBD1 matching 9 bases. CDR1 is MGHRA, CDR2 YSYEKL, per germline. The V and J ends lost 5 bases and 1 base, in that order; junction bases with no gene match: 6. CDR3 length: 15 amino acids. CDR3 sequence reads: CASSSTGGASYEQYF. Written as DNA, the CDR3 is TGCGCCAGCAGCTCGACAGGGGGGGCATCCTACGAGCAGTACTTC.

The rearrangement uses TRBV6-2 or TRBV6-3 and TRBJ2-7, with no clear D. This CDR3 is built from 13 residues. Trimming cost V 0 bases and J 2 bases, with 5 bases left between them. Germline CDR1 reads MNHEY; CDR2 reads SVGEGT. CDR3 sequence reads: CASSYSIPYEQYF. The CDR3 DNA reads TGTGCCAGCAGTTACTCGATTCCCTACGAGCAGTACTTC.

This clonotype has at least ten counts. The chain joins TRBV12-3 or TRBV12-4 to TRBJ1-2, with D unclear. Trimming cost V 2 bases and J 3 bases, with 7 bases left between them. The CDR3 totals 13 residues. The CDR3 loop reads CASSLRRDYGYTF. The CDR3 nucleotides are TGTGCCAGCAGTTTAAGACGGGACTATGGCTACACCTTC.

The CDR3 coding sequence is TGTGCCAGCAGATCCTATAGCCGGGGCAGCTCCTACGAGCAGTACGTC. Its translation: CASRSYSRGSSYEQYV. The chain has TRBV28 and TRBJ2-7, with D possibly being TRBD1 or TRBD2 (5 bases each). CDR1 and CDR2 from the germline V gene are MDHEN and SYDVKM. CDR3 length: 16 residues. Trimming removed 6 bases from V and 0 bases from J, with 18 bases in between.

This clonotype has more than one count but fewer than ten. The CDR3 sequence is CSAEWGSGGAYEQYV. The CDR3, as DNA: TGCAGTGCTGAATGGGGTTCAGGGGGCGCTTACGAGCAGTACGTC. This sequence joins TRBV20-1 and TRBJ2-7; 8 positions match TRBD1. The V segment lost 5 bases and the J segment 4 bases; nucleotides outside the gene matches: 13. The germline gives CDR1 DFQATT, CDR2 SNEGSKA (reference sequence). The CDR3 extends over 15 amino acids.

This chain connects TRBV21-1 to TRBJ2-7; the table assigns TRBD1, which was not confirmed against the DNA. TRBV21-1 is reported as a pseudogene. The CDR3 runs 12 residues. For the CDR3, the DNA is TGTGCCAGCAGCAATCCAACGGGGCAGCAGTACGTC. Its protein product is CASSNPTGQQYV.

V is TRBV7-6 and J is TRBJ1-1; D is unresolved. Germline-derived CDR1 and CDR2 are SGHVS and FNYEAQ. V lost 0 bases, J lost 5 bases, and 13 bases lay in between. This CDR3 region has 15 residues. This chain's CDR3 is CASSLATPNLTEAFF. The DNA of the CDR3 is TGTGCCAGCAGCTTAGCGACCCCGAACTTGACTGAAGCTTTCTTT.

This clonotype showed up just a few times. The chain is built from TRBV7-9 and TRBJ2-3; 11 bases line up with TRBD2. Germline loops: CDR1 SEHNR, CDR2 FQNEAQ (reference sequence). V was clipped by 5 bases and J by 3 bases; unmatched bases: 7. The CDR3 has 16 residues. CDR3 nucleotide sequence: TGTGCCAGCAGCCAACTAGCGGGGGCAATTACAGATACGCAGTATTTT. Protein product: CASSQLAGAITDTQYF. Drawing the rest from reference TRBV7-9 and TRBJ2-3, the complete variable domain is DTGVSQNPRHKITKRGQNVTFRCDPISEHNRLYWYRQTLGQGPEFLTYFQNEAQLEKSRLLSDRFSAERPKGSFSTLEIQRTEQGDSAMYLCASSQLAGAITDTQYFGPGTRLTVL.

This clonotype was counted only a few times. The chain joins TRBV27 to TRBJ1-6; D ambiguous. The length of the CDR3 is 13 residues. With 3 bases removed from V and 7 bases from J, the gap between germline ends came to 7 bases. In germline, CDR1 is MNHEY, CDR2 SMNVEV (reference sequence). CDR3 loop: CASSFNKNSPLHF. CDR3 in DNA: TGTGCCAGCAGTTTCAACAAAAATTCACCCCTCCACTTT.

In this sample, this clonotype turned up a few times. The chain uses TRBV7-8 and TRBJ1-1, with D hard to call. The germline CDR1 and CDR2 sequences are SGHVS and FQNEAQ. CDR3 size: 14 residues. V lost 5 bases to trimming and J lost 2 bases, with 12 bases between them. The CDR3 sequence is CASSQRETNTEAFF. CDR3 DNA sequence: TGTGCCAGCAGCCAGAGGGAAACAAACACTGAAGCTTTCTTT.

The rearrangement links TRBV4-3 to TRBJ2-3; 10 bases match TRBD1. V lost 5 bases and J lost 1; bases outside the gene matches: 6. From germline, CDR1 is LGHNA and CDR2 YSLEER. This CDR3 spans 16 amino acids. The CDR3 protein is CASSYIGTGGTDTQYF. The CDR3 region has the DNA TGCGCCAGCAGCTACATCGGGACAGGGGGCACAGATACGCAGTATTTT.

This clonotype occurred a few times. The chain employs TRBV12-3 or TRBV12-4 and TRBJ1-2; D is unclear. The V and J ends lost 3 bases and 8 bases respectively, with 10 bases between them. This CDR3 comprises 12 residues. CDR3 sequence (DNA): TGTGCCAGCAGTTTGGCGGGAACCGGCTACACCTTC. It encodes CASSLAGTGYTF.

In this sample, this clonotype turned up a few times. This sequence joins TRBV7-9 and TRBJ2-5; D is ambiguous. This CDR3 is built from 15 residues. Trimming removed 3 bases at V and 5 bases at J, with 16 bases between. Per the germline V gene, CDR1 is SEHNR and CDR2 is FQNEAQ (reference sequence). The CDR3: CASSFGPSLGETQYF. In DNA, the CDR3 is TGTGCCAGCAGCTTTGGACCCTCCCTAGGGGAGACCCAGTACTTC.

This clonotype was counted many times. V is TRBV7-6 and J is TRBJ2-3; D call uncertain. Germline V gene data show CDR1 as SGHVS and CDR2 as FNYEAQ. The CDR3 loop spans 16 amino acids. V was clipped by 5 bases and J by 2 bases, with 17 bases between them. CDR3 amino acids: CASSAPPEPLTDTQYF. The CDR3 DNA sequence: TGTGCCAGCAGCGCGCCCCCAGAACCCCTCACAGATACGCAGTATTTT.

In this sample, this clonotype turned up a few times. The chain combines TRBV20-1 with TRBJ1-1; D is unresolved. CDR3 size: 12 residues. The V gene's germline CDR1 is DFQATT and CDR2 SNEGSKA (reference sequence). Here the CDR3 reads CRVGLENTEAFF. The CDR3, as DNA: TGCAGAGTTGGACTTGAGAACACTGAAGCTTTCTTT.

There are a few counts of this clonotype. CDR3 bases: TGCGCCAGCAGCCAAGATACCGGGTACGGACTGTTTTTT. Amino acids: CASSQDTGYGLFF. The chain combines TRBV4-3 with TRBJ1-4; D not certain. V was cut by 0 bases and J by 13 bases, with 12 bases left in between. From germline, CDR1 is LGHNA and CDR2 YSLEER. The CDR3 runs 13 residues.

This clonotype showed up many times. The chain employs TRBV29-1 and TRBJ2-3, with a weak D call TRBD2 (5 bases). CDR1 is SQVTM and CDR2 is ANQGSEA in the germline V gene. The V end lost 4 bases, the J end lost 6 bases, and 14 bases lay between the germline ends. This CDR3 region has 13 residues. CDR3 amino acids: CSVAPAARDTQYF. The CDR3 DNA is TGCAGCGTTGCCCCAGCGGCTCGGGATACGCAGTATTTT.

This clonotype came up many times. CDR3 protein: CASSSGTSGGRSTDTQYF. CDR3 coding DNA: TGTGCCAGCAGCTCCGGGACTAGCGGGGGGCGCAGCACAGATACGCAGTATTTT. V and J are TRBV7-9 and TRBJ2-3; 15 bases are shared with TRBD2. V lost 4 bases, J lost 0 bases, and 5 bases stayed unmatched. CDR1 and CDR2 from the germline V gene are SEHNR and FQNEAQ (reference sequence). The CDR3 consists of 18 residues. The whole variable domain, remainder taken from reference TRBV7-9 and TRBJ2-3, is DTGVSQNPRHKITKRGQNVTFRCDPISEHNRLYWYRQTLGQGPEFLTYFQNEAQLEKSRLLSDRFSAERPKGSFSTLEIQRTEQGDSAMYLCASSSGTSGGRSTDTQYFGPGTRLTVL.

This clonotype was observed a handful of times. V usage is TRBV27 and J usage is TRBJ1-1, with 8 bases matching TRBD1. The CDR3 consists of 15 residues. Germline CDR1 MNHEY, CDR2 SMNVEV (reference sequence). V was clipped by 4 bases and J by 3 bases; unmatched bases: 7. CDR3 sequence: CASSSDRVDHTEAFF. CDR3 in DNA: TGTGCCAGCAGTTCGGACAGGGTAGATCACACTGAAGCTTTCTTT.

CDR3 region: CSARSAHYTDTQYF. The CDR3 DNA follows: TGCAGTGCTAGGTCGGCGCACTACACAGATACGCAGTATTTT. This sequence joins TRBV20-1 and TRBJ2-3; D is uncertain. Germline CDR1 is DFQATT and CDR2 is SNEGSKA (reference sequence). The CDR3 runs to 14 residues. V was trimmed by 3 bases and J by 2 bases, leaving 12 bases between them.

The chain uses TRBV29-1 and TRBJ1-2, with D hard to call. In germline, CDR1 is SQVTM, CDR2 ANQGSEA. This CDR3 has 14 amino acids. The V and J ends lost 5 bases and 1 base respectively, with 14 bases between them. CDR3 loop: CSVFDSQFNYGYTF. Here the CDR3 DNA reads TGCAGCGTTTTCGATTCCCAGTTTAACTATGGCTACACCTTC. The whole variable domain, remainder taken from reference TRBV29-1 and TRBJ1-2, is SAVISQKPSRDICQRGTSLTIQCQVDSQVTMMFWYRQQPGQSLTLIATANQGSEATYESGFVIDKFPISRPNLTFSTLTVSNMSPEDSSIYLCSVFDSQFNYGYTFGSGTRLTVV.

In its sample, this clonotype was seen a few times. The chain combines TRBV25-1 with TRBJ1-4; possibly TRBD1 for D (6 bases). V gave up 2 bases and J gave up 7 bases, with 11 bases separating them. The CDR3 is made up of 14 amino acids. Germline V lookup: CDR1 MGHDK, CDR2 SYGVNS. DNA for the CDR3: TGTGCCAGCAGTGAACCGGGGGGGCGTGAAAAACTGTTTTTT. Its translation: CASSEPGGREKLFF.

The rearrangement joins TRBV11-1 to TRBJ2-1; 8 positions agree with TRBD1. After removal of 4 bases from V and 11 bases from J, the junction contained 19 bases not matched to a gene. This CDR3 is 17 amino acids long. Germline V gene data show CDR1 as SGHAT and CDR2 as FQDESV (reference sequence). The CDR3 is CASSSIWTGKAGVKQFF. The CDR3 bases are TGTGCCAGCAGCTCCATATGGACAGGGAAGGCTGGGGTGAAGCAGTTCTTC.

V usage is TRBV13 and J usage is TRBJ2-5; TRBD2 aligns across 9 bases. The CDR3 loop spans 14 amino acids. Germline V gene sequence: CDR1 PRHDT, CDR2 FYEKMQ (reference sequence). After removal of 7 bases from V and 1 base from J, the junction contained 4 bases not matched to a gene. CDR3 protein: CASNRGGVQETQYF. CDR3 sequence (DNA): TGTGCCAGCAACCGCGGGGGGGTCCAAGAGACCCAGTACTTC.

The chain uses TRBV6-5 and TRBJ2-3; the match to TRBD2 covers 8 bases. Germline V gene data show CDR1 as MNHEY and CDR2 as SVGAGI. The trim removed 1 base at V and 1 base at J, leaving 4 bases unmatched. CDR3 length: 16 residues. The DNA for the CDR3 is TGTGCCAGCAGTTACTTGGTCGGGGGGGGCACAGATACGCAGTATTTT. This encodes CASSYLVGGGTDTQYF.